This section outlines one T cell receptor (beta chain) sequence together with its context. The clone's antigen remains unknown. No much larger clonotype is one base removed from it; base qualities were not supplied. The data were taken from a study of T cell responses to AZD1222 COVID-19 vaccine (dated by TCRdb to the early 2020s). About the full investigation: AZD1222 recipients whose second dose came at about 4 weeks and those whose second dose came at about 12 weeks were combined into one group, since spike-specific TCR depth and breadth did not differ between the two schedules. A total of 240 or so trial participants underwent TCR sequencing, of whom 200 to 220 had received two doses of AZD1222 and around 25 had received two doses of the MenACWY control vaccine. Trial participants were enrolled by age into 18-55, 56-69 and 70-plus year subgroups, with roughly 150, 30 and 60 TCR-sequenced participants respectively.

From its cysteine to its phenylalanine, the CDR3 spans 17 amino acids. This entry keeps only the CDR3 DNA: 51 bases, framed from base 1. CDR1 and CDR2 are read off the germline V gene as SGHRS and YFSETQ. V is cut by 7 bases and J by 6 bases, and the space between the germline ends is 23 bases. This specimen's time point label, interpreted: baseline before first vaccination. Vaccinee samples came from UK trials COV001 and COV002, including a single-blind randomized controlled phase 2/3 trial of AZD1222 (ChAdOx1 nCoV-19) in healthy adults. For TCRbeta chain sequencing, PBMC samples from trial participants were taken at day 0 and at day 28 after the second dose. The CDR3 regions of human TCRbeta chains were subjected to immunosequencing. The authors' analysis ran thus. Repertoire TCRs were matched against a reference library of SARS-CoV-2-specific TCRs generated with the MIRA antigen-specificity platform. Breadth meant the fraction of unique TCRs that were SARS-CoV-2-associated, whereas depth meant the fraction of total T cells that were SARS-CoV-2-associated. Using the MIRA data, every spike-specific TCR was mapped to the spike region that the TCR reacted to and assigned to either a CD4 or a CD8 class. Log10-transformed breadth and depth values were compared by one-way ANOVA with Sidak's multiple comparisons tests. The source is immuneACCESS, and TCRdb retained only in-frame sequences with V and J called. Part of the clones is not carried over; for the studies checked, unresolved V genes explain less than half of this, and the remainder is unexplained. V, J and clone size derive from that table, while D and trimming were established from the DNA sequence. The table for this sample lists fewer than 150,000 clones; roughly 93% of them were counted only once. More than 0.7% of the sample goes to the ten largest clones.

Broad study findings and their caveats: Only a handful of AZD1222 recipients were SARS-CoV-2 seropositive at baseline, limiting conclusions about previously exposed vaccinees. After two AZD1222 doses, spike-specific TCR breadth and depth were significantly higher than at day 0 and than in MenACWY recipients. The 56-69-year group was small, and its depth increase did not reach significance, likely because of low power. Participants were mostly white British and included more females than males, and it was suggested by the authors that clonal diversity may have been underestimated. Nearly half of unique spike-specific TCRs reportedly recognized epitopes outside regions mutated in the B.1.351 and B.1.1.7 variants. Because no day 14 peak-response samples were available, the repertoires could be characterized only after the peak T cell response. The vaccine-associated CD4 TCRs covered the entire spike protein, and the dominant responses fell in regions 160-218 and 743-854.

The clonotype originates from an adult in good health. This sample comprised peripheral blood, obtained on day 0 of AZD1222 vaccination. This sequence uses TRBV5-1 and TRBJ1-6; TRBD1 is a possible D gene, resting on 6 matching bases. The bases are TGCGCCAGCTCATCCCAGCTAGGGGGGGCTTCTAATTCACCCCTCCACTTT. It specifies CASSSQLGGASNSPLHF.